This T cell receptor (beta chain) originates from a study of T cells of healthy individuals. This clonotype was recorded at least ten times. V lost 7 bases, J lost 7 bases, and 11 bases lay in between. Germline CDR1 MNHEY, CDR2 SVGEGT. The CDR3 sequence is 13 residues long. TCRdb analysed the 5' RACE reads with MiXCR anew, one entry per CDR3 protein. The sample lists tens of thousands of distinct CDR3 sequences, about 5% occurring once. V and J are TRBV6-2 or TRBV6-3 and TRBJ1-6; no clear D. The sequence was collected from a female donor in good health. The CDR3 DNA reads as TGTGCCAGCAAGGACGGATGGAATTCACCCCTCCACTTT. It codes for CASKDGWNSPLHF.